This T cell receptor (beta chain) was profiled in a study of human T cells and chemical hapten exposure. Study at large: The patch tests put 0.01% DPC on the skin of the upper back and were read 6 days later. Study-level points and caveats: DPC sensitization left the count of TCRs above 1 in 1000 unchanged.

This CDR3 is 13 amino acids long. With V trimmed by 4 bases and J by 3 bases, 3 bases remained unmatched. CDR1 and CDR2 (germline): SQVTM, ANQGSEA. The sample holds many counts of this clonotype. Its antigen is currently unknown. It was the library that attached unique molecular identifiers to individual cDNA molecules. TCRdb re-called the RACE reads with MiXCR, one entry per CDR3 protein. The sample includes some 41,000 distinct CDR3 sequences, 3.5% to 4% of them seen just once. Specified time point: patch test 1, 2 weeks after DPC sensitization. Regarding treatment: therapeutic diphenylcyclopropenone sensitization with weekly scalp DPC. The study extracted total RNA from unfractionated whole blood. Sample donors consisted of patients with alopecia, aged 18 to 70 years, who were suitable for DPC.

V and J are TRBV29-1 and TRBJ2-5; 9 bases fit TRBD2. The input for sequencing was whole blood, taken in connection with sensitization to the hapten diphenylcyclopropenone (DPC). This TCR came from a man aged 45 to 65 with alopecia areata. Some clones in this sample may be carry-over from other donors' samples. CDR3 in DNA: TGCAGCGTTGCCCCTAGCGGGAAAGAGACCCAGTACTTC. Its translation is CSVAPSGKETQYF.